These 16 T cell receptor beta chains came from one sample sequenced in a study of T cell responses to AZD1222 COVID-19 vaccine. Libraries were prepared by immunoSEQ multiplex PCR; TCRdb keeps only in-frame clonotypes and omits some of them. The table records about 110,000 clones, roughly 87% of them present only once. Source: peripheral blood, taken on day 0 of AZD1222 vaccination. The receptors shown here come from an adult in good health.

CDR3 region: CASSLVGLNQPQHF. CDR3 in DNA: TGTGCCAGCAGCTTGGTAGGGCTCAATCAGCCCCAGCATTTT. The genes are TRBV5-6 and TRBJ1-5; D remains unclear. The CDR3 covers 14 residues. V lost 0 bases and J 3 bases, leaving 7 bases between the germline ends. Looked up from germline, CDR1 is SGHDT and CDR2 is YYEEEE.

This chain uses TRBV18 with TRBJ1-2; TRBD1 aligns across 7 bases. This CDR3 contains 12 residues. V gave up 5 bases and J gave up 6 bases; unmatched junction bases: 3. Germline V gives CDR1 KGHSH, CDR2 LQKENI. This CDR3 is CASSSDRDGYTF. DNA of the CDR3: TGTGCCAGCTCATCTGACAGGGATGGCTACACCTTC.

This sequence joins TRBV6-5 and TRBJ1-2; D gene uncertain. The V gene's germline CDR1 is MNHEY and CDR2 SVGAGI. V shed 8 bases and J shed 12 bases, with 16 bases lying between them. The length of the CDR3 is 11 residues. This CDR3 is CASGRSSVDTF. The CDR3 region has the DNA TGTGCCAGCGGGAGGAGTTCAGTGGACACCTTC.

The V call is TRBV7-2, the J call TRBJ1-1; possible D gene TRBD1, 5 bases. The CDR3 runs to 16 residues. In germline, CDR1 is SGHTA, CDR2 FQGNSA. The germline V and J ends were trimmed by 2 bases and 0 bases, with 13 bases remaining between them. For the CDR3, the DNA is TGTGCCAGCAGCTTATATGTAGGGACGATGAACACTGAAGCTTTCTTT. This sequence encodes CASSLYVGTMNTEAFF.

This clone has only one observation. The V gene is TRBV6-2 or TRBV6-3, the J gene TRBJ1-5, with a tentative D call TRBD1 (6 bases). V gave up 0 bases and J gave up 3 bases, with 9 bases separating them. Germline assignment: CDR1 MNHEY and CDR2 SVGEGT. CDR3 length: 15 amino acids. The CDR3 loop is CASSYSRGYNQPQHF. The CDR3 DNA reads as TGTGCCAGCAGTTACTCGAGGGGGTACAATCAGCCCCAGCATTTT.

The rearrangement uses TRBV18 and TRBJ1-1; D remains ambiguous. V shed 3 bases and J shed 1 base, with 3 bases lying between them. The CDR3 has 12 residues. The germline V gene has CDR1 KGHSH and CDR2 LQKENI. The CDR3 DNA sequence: TGTGCCAGCTCACCTACGAACACTGAAGCTTTCTTT. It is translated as CASSPTNTEAFF.

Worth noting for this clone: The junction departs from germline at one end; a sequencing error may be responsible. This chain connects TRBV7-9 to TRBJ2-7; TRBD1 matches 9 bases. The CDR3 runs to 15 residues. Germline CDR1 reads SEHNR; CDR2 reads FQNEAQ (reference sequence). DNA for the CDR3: TGTGCCAGCAGCTCGTGGGACAGGGAGTACAACGAGCAGTGCTTC. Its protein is CASSSWDREYNEQCF.

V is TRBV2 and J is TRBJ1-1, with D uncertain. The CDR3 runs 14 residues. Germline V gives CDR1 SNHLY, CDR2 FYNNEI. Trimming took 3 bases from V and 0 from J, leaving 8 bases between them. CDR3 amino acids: CASSETTVNTEAFF. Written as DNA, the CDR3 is TGTGCCAGCAGTGAGACAACGGTGAACACTGAAGCTTTCTTT.

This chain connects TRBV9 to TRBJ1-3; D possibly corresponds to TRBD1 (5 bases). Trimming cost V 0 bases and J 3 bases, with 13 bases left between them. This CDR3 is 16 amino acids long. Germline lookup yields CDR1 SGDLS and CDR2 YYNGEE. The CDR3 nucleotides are TGTGCCAGCAGCGTAGAAGACAGTCGTAGTGGAAACACCATATATTTT. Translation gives CASSVEDSRSGNTIYF.

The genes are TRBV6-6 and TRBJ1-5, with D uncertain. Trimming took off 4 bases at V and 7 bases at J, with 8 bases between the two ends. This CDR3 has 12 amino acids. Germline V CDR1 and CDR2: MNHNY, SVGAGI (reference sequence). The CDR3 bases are TGTGCCAGCAGTTCAATAGGACAGCCCCAGCATTTT. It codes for CASSSIGQPQHF.

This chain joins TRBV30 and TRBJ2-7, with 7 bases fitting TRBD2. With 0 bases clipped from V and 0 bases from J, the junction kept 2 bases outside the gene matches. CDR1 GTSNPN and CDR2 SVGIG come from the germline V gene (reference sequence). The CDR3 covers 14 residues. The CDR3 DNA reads TGTGCCTGGAGTGTGGGAGGGGTCTCCTACGAGCAGTACTTC. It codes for CAWSVGGVSYEQYF.

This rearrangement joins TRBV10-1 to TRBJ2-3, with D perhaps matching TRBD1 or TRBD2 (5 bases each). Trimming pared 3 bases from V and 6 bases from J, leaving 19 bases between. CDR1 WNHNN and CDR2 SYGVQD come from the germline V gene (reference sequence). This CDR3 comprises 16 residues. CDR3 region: CASSDPDSRGDDTQYF. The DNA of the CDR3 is TGCGCCAGCAGTGACCCGGACTCGAGAGGGGATGATACGCAGTATTTT.

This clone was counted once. CDR3 coding DNA: TGTGCCAGCAGCCAAGGGACAGGGGGCGCTAAGGGCTACACCTTC. It yields the protein CASSQGTGGAKGYTF. The rearrangement uses TRBV3-1 (or the pseudogene TRBV3-2) and TRBJ1-2; TRBD1 matches 11 bases. V dropped 1 base and J dropped 8; count of bases not matched to a gene: 6. Germline V gene data show CDR1 as LGHDT and CDR2 as YNNKEL (reference sequence). There are 15 residues in the CDR3.

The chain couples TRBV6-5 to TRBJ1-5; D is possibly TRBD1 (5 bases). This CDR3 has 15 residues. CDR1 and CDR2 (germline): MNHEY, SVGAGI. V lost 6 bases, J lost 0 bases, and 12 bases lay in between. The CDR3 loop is CASRPRQYSNQPQHF. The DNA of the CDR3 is TGTGCCAGCAGACCCAGACAGTATAGCAATCAGCCCCAGCATTTT.

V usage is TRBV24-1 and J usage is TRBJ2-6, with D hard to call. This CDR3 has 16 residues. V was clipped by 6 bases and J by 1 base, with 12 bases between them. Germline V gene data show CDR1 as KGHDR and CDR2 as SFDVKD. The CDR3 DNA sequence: TGTGCCACCAGTACCGCAGGTAGTTCTGGGGCCAACGTCCTGACTTTC. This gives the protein CATSTAGSSGANVLTF.

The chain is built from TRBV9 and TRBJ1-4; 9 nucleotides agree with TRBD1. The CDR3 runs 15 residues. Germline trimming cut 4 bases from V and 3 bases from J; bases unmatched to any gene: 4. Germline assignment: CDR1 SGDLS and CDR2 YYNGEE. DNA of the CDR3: TGTGCCAGCAGCTCGGGACAGGGCCCTAATGAAAAACTGTTTTTT. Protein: CASSSGQGPNEKLFF.